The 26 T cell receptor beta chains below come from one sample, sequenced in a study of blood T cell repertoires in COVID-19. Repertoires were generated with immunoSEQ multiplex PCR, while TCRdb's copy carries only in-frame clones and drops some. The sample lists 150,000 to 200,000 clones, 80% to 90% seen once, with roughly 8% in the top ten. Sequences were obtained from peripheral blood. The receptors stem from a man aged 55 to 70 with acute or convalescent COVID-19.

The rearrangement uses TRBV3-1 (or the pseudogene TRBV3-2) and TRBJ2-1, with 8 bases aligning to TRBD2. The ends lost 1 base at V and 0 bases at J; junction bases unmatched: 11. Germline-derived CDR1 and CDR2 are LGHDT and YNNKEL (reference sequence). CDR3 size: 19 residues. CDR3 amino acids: CASSQGKGKRESSYNEQFF. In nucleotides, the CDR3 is TGTGCCAGCAGCCAAGGAAAGGGTAAGCGGGAGAGCTCCTACAATGAGCAGTTCTTC.

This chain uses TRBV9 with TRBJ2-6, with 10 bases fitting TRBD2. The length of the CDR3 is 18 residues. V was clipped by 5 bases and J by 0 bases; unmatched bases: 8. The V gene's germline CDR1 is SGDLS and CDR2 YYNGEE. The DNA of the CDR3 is TGTGCCAGCAGTGCACCTAGCGGGAGTGACTCTGGGGCCAACGTCCTGACTTTC. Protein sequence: CASSAPSGSDSGANVLTF.

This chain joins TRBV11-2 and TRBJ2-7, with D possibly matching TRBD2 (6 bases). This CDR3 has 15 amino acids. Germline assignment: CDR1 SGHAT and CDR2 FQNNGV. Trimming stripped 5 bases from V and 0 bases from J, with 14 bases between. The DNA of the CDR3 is TGTGCCAGCAGCCAACTCGGGAGCCTCTCCTACGAGCAGTACTTC. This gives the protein CASSQLGSLSYEQYF.

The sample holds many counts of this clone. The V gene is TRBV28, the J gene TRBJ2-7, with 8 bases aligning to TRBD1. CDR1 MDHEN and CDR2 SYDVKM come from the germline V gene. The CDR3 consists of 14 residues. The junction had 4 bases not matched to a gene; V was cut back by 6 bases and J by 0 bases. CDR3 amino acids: CASSSGTGSYEQYF. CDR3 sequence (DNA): TGTGCCAGCAGCTCCGGGACAGGCTCCTACGAGCAGTACTTC.

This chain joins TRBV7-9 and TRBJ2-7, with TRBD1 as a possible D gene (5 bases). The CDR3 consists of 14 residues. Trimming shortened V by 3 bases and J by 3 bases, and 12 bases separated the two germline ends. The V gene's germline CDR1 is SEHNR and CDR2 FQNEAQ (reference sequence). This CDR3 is CASSLTVNVYEQYF. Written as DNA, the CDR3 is TGTGCCAGCAGCTTGACAGTAAATGTCTACGAGCAGTACTTC.

The CDR3 DNA is TGTGCCAGCAGCCGGGACGGACAGGGGGTGCACTCTGGAAACACCATATATTTT. This codes for CASSRDGQGVHSGNTIYF. The J gene is TRBJ1-3, the V gene TRBV5-5; 10 positions agree with TRBD1. The CDR3 spans 18 residues. Unmatched junction bases numbered 10, after V lost 4 bases and J lost 0 bases. Germline V gene data show CDR1 as SGHKS and CDR2 as YYEKEE (reference sequence).

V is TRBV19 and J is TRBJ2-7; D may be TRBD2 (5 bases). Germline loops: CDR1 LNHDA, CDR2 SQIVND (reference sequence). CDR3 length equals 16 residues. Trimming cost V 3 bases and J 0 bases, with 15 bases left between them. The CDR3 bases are TGTGCCAGTAGTATGAATAGGCTCCGGGGCTCCTACGAGCAGTACTTC. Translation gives CASSMNRLRGSYEQYF.

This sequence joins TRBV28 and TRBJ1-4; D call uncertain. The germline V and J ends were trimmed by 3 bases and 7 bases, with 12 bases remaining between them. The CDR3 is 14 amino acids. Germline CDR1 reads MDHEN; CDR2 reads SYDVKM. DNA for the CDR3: TGTGCCAGCAGTTTCGAGGGAAGCCTTGAAAAACTGTTTTTT. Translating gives CASSFEGSLEKLFF.

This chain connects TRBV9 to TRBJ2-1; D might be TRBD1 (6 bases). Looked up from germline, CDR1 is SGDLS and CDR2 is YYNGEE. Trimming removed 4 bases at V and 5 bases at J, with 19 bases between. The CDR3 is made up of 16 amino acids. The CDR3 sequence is CASSFRAQGLDNEQFF. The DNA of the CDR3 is TGTGCCAGCAGCTTCCGAGCCCAGGGGCTCGACAATGAGCAGTTCTTC.

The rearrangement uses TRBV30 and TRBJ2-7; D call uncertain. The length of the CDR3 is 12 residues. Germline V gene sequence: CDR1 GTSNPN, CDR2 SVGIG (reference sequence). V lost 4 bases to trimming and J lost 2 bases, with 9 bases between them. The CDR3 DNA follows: TGTGCCTGGACGAAGGAGACCTACGAGCAGTACTTC. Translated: CAWTKETYEQYF.

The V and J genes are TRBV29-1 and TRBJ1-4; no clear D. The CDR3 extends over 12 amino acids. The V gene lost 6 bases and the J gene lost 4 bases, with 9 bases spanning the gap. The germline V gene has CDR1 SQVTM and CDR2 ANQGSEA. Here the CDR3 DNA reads TGCAGCGTCCTGGGAGGTAATGAAAAACTGTTTTTT. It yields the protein CSVLGGNEKLFF.

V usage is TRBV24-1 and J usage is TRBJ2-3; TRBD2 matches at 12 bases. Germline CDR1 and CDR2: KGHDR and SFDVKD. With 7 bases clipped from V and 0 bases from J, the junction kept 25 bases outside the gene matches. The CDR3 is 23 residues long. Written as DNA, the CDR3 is TGTGCCACCAGGGTCGCAGGGGCCCGTGGGACTAGCGGGTTCTCCCCTAGCACAGATACGCAGTATTTT. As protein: CATRVAGARGTSGFSPSTDTQYF.

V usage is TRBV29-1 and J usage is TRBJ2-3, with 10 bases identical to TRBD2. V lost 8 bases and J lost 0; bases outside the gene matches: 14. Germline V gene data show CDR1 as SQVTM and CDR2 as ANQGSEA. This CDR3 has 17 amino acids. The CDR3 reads CSPRGLAGETSTDTQYF. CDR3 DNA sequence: TGCAGCCCCCGTGGGCTAGCGGGAGAGACTAGCACAGATACGCAGTATTTT.

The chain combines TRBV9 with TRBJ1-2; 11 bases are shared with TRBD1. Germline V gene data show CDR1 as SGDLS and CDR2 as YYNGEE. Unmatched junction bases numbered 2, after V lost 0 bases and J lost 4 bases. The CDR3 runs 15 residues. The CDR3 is CASSVGTGGFYGYTF. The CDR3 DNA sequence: TGTGCCAGCAGCGTAGGGACAGGGGGCTTCTATGGCTACACCTTC.

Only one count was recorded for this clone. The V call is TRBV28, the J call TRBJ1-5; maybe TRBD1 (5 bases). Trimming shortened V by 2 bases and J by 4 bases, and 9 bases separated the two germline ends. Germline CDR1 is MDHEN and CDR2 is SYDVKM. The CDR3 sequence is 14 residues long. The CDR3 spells CASSLRGLNQPQHF. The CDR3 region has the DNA TGTGCCAGCAGTTTACGGGGGTTAAATCAGCCCCAGCATTTT.

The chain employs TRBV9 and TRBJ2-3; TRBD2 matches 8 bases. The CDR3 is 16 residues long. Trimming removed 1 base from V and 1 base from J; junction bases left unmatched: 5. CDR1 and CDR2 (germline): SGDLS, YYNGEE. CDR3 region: CASSVRVAGRTDTQYF. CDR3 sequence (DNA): TGTGCCAGCAGCGTAAGAGTAGCGGGGCGCACAGATACGCAGTATTTT.

The CDR3: CATSSTGRAIGELFF. Written as DNA, the CDR3 is TGTGCCACCAGTTCTACGGGCAGGGCGATCGGGGAGCTGTTTTTT. The chain joins TRBV24-1 to TRBJ2-2, with D tentatively TRBD1 (5 bases). This CDR3 contains 15 residues. Germline CDR1 KGHDR, CDR2 SFDVKD. Trimming stripped 6 bases from V and 7 bases from J, with 17 bases between.

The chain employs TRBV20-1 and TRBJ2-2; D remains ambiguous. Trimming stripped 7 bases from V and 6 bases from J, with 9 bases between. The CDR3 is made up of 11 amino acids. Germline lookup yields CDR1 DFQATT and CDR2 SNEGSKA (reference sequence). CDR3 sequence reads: CSVKSPGELFF. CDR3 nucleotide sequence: TGCAGTGTCAAGAGCCCCGGGGAGCTGTTTTTT.

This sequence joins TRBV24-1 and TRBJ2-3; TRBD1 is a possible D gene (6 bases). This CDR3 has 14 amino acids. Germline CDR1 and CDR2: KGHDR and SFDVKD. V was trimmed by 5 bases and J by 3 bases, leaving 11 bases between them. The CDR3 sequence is CATSGQGLTDTQYF. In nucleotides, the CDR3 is TGTGCCACCAGTGGGCAGGGGCTTACAGATACGCAGTATTTT.

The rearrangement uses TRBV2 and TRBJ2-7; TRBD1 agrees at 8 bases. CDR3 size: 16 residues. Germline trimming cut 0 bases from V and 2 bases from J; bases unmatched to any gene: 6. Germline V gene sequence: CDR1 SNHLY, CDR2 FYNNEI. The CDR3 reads CASSEAYGTGPYEQYF. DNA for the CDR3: TGTGCCAGCAGTGAAGCGTACGGGACAGGCCCCTACGAGCAGTACTTC.

The CDR3 nucleotides are TGCGCCAGCAGCTACGGGGGGTCCTACGAGCAGTACTTC. Translated, it gives CASSYGGSYEQYF. This chain uses TRBV10-1 with TRBJ2-7, with TRBD2 identical over 7 bases. The CDR3 loop spans 13 amino acids. CDR1 and CDR2 (germline): WNHNN, SYGVQD (reference sequence). J lost 1 base, V lost 6 bases, and 3 bases had no gene match.

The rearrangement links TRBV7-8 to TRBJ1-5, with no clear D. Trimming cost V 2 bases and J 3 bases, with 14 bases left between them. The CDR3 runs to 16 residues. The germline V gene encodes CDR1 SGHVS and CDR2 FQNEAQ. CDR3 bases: TGTGCCAGCAGCTTATCCGGCCAGGCGCTCAATCAGCCCCAGCATTTT. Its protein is CASSLSGQALNQPQHF.

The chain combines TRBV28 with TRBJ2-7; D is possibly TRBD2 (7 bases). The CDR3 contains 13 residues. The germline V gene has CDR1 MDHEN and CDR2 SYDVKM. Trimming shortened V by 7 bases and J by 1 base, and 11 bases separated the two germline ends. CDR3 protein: CASMGGASYEQYF. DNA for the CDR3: TGTGCCAGCATGGGGGGGGCTTCCTACGAGCAGTACTTC.

The CDR3 DNA is TGTGCCAGCAAGGTGGGGAGCTCCTATAATTCACCCCTCCACTTT. Protein product: CASKVGSSYNSPLHF. The V call is TRBV28, the J call TRBJ1-6; D not certain. Between the trimmed V and J ends, which lost 7 bases and 0 bases, there was a span of 10 bases. CDR1 and CDR2 from the germline V gene are MDHEN and SYDVKM. This CDR3 has 15 amino acids.

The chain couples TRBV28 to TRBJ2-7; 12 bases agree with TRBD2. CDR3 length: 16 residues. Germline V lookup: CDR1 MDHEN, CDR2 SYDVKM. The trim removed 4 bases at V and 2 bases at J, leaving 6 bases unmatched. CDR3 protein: CASSSPGLAGTYEQYF. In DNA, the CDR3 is TGTGCCAGCAGTTCACCAGGACTAGCGGGAACCTACGAGCAGTACTTC. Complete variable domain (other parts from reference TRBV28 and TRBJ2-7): DVKVTQSSRYLVKRTGEKVFLECVQDMDHENMFWYRQDPGLGLRLIYFSYDVKMKEKGDIPEGYSVSREKKERFSLILESASTNQTSMYLCASSSPGLAGTYEQYFGPGTRLTVT.

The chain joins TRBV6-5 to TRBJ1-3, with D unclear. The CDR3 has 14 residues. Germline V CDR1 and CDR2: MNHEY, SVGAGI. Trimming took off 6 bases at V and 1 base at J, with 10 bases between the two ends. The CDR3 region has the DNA TGTGCCAGCAGACCTGGAGAGTCTGGAAACACCATATATTTT. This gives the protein CASRPGESGNTIYF.